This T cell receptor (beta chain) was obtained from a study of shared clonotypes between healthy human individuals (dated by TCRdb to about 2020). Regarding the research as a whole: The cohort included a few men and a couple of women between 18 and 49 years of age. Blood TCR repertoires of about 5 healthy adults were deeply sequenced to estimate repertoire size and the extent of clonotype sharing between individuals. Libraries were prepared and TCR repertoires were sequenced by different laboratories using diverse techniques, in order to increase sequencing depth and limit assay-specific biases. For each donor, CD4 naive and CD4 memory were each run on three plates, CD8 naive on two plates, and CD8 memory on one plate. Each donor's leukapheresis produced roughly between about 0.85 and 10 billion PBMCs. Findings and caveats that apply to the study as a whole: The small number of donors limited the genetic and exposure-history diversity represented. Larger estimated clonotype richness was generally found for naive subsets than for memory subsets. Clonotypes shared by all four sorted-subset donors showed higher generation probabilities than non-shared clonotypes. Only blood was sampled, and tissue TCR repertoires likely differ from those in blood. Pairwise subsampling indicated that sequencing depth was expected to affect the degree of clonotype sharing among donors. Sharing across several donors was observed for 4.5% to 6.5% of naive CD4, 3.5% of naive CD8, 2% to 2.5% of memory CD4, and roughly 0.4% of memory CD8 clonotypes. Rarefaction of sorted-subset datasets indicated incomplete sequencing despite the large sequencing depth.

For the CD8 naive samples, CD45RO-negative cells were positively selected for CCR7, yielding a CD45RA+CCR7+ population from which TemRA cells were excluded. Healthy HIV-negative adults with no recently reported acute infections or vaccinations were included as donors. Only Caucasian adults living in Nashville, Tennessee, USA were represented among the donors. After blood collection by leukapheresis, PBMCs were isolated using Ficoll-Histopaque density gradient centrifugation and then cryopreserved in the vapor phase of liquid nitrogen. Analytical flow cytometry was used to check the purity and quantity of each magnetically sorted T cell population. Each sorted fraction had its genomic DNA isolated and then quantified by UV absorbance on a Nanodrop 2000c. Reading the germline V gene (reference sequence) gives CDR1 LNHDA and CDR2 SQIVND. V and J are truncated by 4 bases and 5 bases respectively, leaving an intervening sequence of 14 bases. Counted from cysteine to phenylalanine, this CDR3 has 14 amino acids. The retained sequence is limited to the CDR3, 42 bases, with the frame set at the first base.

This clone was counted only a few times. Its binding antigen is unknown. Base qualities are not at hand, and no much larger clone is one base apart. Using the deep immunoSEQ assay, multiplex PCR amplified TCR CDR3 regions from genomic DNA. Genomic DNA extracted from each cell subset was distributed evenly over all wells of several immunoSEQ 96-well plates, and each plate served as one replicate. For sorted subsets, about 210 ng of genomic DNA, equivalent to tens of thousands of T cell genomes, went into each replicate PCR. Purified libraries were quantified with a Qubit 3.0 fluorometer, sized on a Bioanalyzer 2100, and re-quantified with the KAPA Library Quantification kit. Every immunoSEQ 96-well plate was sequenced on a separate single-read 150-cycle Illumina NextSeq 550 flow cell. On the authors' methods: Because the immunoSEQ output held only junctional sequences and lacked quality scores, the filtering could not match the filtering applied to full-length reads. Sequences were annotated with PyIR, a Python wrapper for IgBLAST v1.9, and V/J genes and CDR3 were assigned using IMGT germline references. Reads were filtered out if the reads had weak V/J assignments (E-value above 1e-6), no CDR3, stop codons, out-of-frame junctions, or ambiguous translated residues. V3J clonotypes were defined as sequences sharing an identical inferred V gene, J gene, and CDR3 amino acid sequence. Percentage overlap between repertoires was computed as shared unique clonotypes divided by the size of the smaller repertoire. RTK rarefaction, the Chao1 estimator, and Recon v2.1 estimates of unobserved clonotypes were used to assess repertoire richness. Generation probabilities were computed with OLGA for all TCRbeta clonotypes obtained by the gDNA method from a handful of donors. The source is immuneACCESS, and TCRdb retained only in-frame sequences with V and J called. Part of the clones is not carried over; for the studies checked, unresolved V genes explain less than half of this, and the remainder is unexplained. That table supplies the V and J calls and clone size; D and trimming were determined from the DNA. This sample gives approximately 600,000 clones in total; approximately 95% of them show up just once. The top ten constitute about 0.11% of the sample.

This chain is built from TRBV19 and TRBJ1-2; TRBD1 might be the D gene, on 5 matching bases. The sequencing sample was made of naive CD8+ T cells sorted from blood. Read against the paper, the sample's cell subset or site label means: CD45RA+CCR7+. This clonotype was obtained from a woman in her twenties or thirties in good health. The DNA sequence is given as TGTGCCAGTAGTAAGGGACTTTGGGAGTATGGCTACACCTTC. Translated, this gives CASSKGLWEYGYTF.